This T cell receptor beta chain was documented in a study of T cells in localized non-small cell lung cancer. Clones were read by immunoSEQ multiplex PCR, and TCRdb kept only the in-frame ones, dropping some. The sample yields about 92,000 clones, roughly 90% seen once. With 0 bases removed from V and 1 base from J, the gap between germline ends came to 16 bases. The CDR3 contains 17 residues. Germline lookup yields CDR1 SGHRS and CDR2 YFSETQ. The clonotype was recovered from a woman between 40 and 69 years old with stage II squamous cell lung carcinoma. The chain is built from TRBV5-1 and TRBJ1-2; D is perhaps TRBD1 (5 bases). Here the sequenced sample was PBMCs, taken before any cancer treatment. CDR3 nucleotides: TGCGCCAGCAGCTTGGGGGGGTCGCAGGGACGTAACTATGGCTACACCTTC. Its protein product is CASSLGGSQGRNYGYTF.